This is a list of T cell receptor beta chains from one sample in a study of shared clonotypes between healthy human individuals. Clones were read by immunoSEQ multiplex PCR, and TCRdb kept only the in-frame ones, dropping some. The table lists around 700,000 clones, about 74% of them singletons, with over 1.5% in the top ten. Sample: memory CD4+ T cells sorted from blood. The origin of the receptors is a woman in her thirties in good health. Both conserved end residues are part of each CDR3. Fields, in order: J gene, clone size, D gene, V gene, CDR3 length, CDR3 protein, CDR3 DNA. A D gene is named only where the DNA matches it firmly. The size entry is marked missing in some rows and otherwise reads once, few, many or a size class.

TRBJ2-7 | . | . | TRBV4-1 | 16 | CASSQAGTVSSYEQYF | TGCGCCAGCAGCCAAGCCGGGACGGTGAGCTCCTACGAGCAGTACTTC
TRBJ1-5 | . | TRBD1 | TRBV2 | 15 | CASRPGTVTNQPQHF | TGTGCCAGCAGACCTGGGACAGTCACCAATCAGCCCCAGCATTTT
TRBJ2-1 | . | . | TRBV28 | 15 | CASRERTGAYNEQFF | TGTGCCAGCAGGGAAAGGACGGGGGCCTACAATGAGCAGTTCTTC
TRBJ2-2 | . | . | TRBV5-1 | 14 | CASSLLREAGELFF | TGCGCCAGCAGCTTGCTTAGGGAGGCCGGGGAGCTGTTTTTT
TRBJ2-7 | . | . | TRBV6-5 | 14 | CASSYSPGTNEQYF | TGTGCCAGCAGTTACTCTCCAGGGACAAACGAGCAGTACTTC
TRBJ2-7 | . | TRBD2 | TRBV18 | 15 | CASSDRAGVLYEQYF | TGTGCCAGCTCAGATAGGGCGGGAGTTCTGTACGAGCAGTACTTC
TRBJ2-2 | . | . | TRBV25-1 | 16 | CASSEGLHGNTGELFF | TGTGCCAGCAGTGAAGGACTACATGGCAACACCGGGGAGCTGTTTTTT
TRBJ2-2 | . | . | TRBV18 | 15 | CASSPGQANTGELFF | TGTGCCAGCTCACCTGGCCAGGCGAACACCGGGGAGCTGTTTTTT
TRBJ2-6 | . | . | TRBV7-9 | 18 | CASSLAHEGASGANVLTF | TGTGCCAGCAGCTTAGCGCATGAAGGGGCCTCTGGGGCCAACGTCCTGACTTTC
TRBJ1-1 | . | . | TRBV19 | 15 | CASSIIEQGNTEAFF | TGTGCCAGTAGTATTATTGAACAGGGGAACACTGAAGCTTTCTTT
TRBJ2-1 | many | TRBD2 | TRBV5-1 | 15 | CASSLSSGSYNEQFF | TGCGCCAGCAGCTTATCTAGCGGGTCCTACAATGAGCAGTTCTTC
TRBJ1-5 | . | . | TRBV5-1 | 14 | CASSLAPGNQPQHF | TGCGCCAGCAGCTTGGCCCCAGGGAATCAGCCCCAGCATTTT
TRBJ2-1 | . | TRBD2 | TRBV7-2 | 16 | CASSLGSGSSYNEQFF | TGTGCCAGCAGCTTGGGCAGCGGGAGCTCCTACAATGAGCAGTTCTTC
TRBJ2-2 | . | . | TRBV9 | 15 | CASSITNSNTGELFF | TGTGCCAGCAGCATTACAAACTCGAACACCGGGGAGCTGTTTTTT
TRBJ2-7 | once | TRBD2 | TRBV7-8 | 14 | CASSLGGGSYEQYF | TGTGCCAGCAGCTTAGGGGGCGGGAGTTACGAGCAGTACTTC
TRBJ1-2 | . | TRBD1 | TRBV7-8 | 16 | CASSTRTGTINYGYTF | TGTGCCAGCAGCACCCGGACAGGGACTATTAACTATGGCTACACCTTC
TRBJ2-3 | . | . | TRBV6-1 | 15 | CASRQMWSGTDTQYF | TGTGCCAGCAGGCAAATGTGGTCAGGCACAGATACGCAGTATTTT
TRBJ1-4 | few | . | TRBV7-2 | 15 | CASTIPGRTNEKLFF | TGTGCCAGCACTATCCCGGGCAGAACTAATGAAAAACTGTTTTTT
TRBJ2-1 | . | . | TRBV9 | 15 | CASSTDSLSYNEQFF | TGTGCCAGCAGCACGGACAGCCTCTCCTACAATGAGCAGTTCTTC
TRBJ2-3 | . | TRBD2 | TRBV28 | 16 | CASSLWSAGATDTQYF | TGTGCCAGCAGTTTATGGTCGGCGGGAGCGACAGATACGCAGTATTTT
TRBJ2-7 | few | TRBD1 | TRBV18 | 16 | CASSPNNRGPNYEQYF | TGTGCCAGCTCACCCAATAACAGGGGCCCGAACTACGAGCAGTACTTC
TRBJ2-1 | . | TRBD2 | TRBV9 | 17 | CASSVGAGRTQYNEQFF | TGTGCCAGCAGCGTAGGAGCGGGACGTACGCAGTACAATGAGCAGTTCTTC
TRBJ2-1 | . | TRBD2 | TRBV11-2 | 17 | CASSLIRSGGSYNEQFF | TGTGCCAGCAGCCTCATCCGGTCGGGGGGGTCCTACAATGAGCAGTTCTTC
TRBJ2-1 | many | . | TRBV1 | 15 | CTSSQTGTSRNEQFF | TGCACCAGCAGCCAAACCGGGACTAGCCGGAATGAGCAGTTCTTC
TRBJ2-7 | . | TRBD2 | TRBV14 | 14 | CASSQGAGVTEQYF | TGTGCCAGCAGCCAAGGGGCGGGAGTGACCGAGCAGTACTTC
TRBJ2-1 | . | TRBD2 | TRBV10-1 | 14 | CASSLSGMGNEQFF | TGCGCCAGCAGTCTCAGCGGGATGGGGAATGAGCAGTTCTTC
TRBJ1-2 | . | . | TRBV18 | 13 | CASSPPTGPKDTF | TGTGCCAGCTCACCTCCGACAGGCCCCAAGGACACCTTC
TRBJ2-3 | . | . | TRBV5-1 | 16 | CASSLSGGLETDTQYF | TGCGCCAGCAGCTTGTCCGGGGGGCTGGAGACAGATACGCAGTATTTT